These 15 T cell receptor beta chains were sequenced from one sample in a study of T cells in Graves' hyperthyroidism and ophthalmopathy. The TCR beta CDR3 regions underwent amplification using RNA transcripts as the source. Primed by the HTBI set, a first-round RT-PCR was run on the TCR CDR3. From the multiplex PCR reads, TCRdb called clonotypes with MiXCR, one entry per CDR3 protein. Among around 800,000 distinct CDR3 sequences listed, 35% to 45% were seen once. The sample consisted of blood. The receptors shown here come from a man younger than 35 with Graves' hyperthyroidism.

This clonotype was recorded at least ten times. The chain links TRBV15 to TRBJ2-7, with D perhaps TRBD1 or TRBD2 (5 bases each). The CDR3 is 14 residues long. The V gene lost 3 bases and the J gene lost 2 bases, with 11 bases spanning the gap. In germline, CDR1 is LNHNV, CDR2 YYDKDF (reference sequence). CDR3: CATSSGGSAYEQYF. The CDR3 DNA reads TGTGCCACCAGCAGTGGGGGTAGCGCCTACGAGCAGTACTTC.

There are many counts of this clonotype. This chain links TRBV20-1 with TRBJ1-5; possible D gene TRBD1, 5 bases. The CDR3 contains 13 residues. Trimming shortened V by 4 bases and J by 7 bases, and 14 bases separated the two germline ends. The germline V gene encodes CDR1 DFQATT and CDR2 SNEGSKA (reference sequence). The CDR3 here is CSATGTSGQPQHF. CDR3 sequence (DNA): TGCAGTGCTACCGGGACCTCAGGGCAGCCCCAGCATTTT.

This CDR3 reads CASSQGTAEQYF. The CDR3 DNA follows: TGCGCCAGCAGCCAGGGGACCGCCGAGCAGTACTTC. The J gene is TRBJ2-7, the V gene TRBV5-1; the D gene is possibly TRBD1 (6 bases). The CDR3 covers 12 residues. The V gene's germline CDR1 is SGHRS and CDR2 YFSETQ. V was pared by 4 bases and J by 6 bases, with 11 bases between.

J is TRBJ2-7 and V is TRBV15, with D possibly called TRBD1 or TRBD2 (6 bases each). Deletions cut 10 bases from V and 5 bases from J, with 18 bases between. Looked up from germline, CDR1 is LNHNV and CDR2 is YYDKDF (reference sequence). The CDR3 contains 13 residues. DNA for the CDR3: TGTGCCAGCAGACTTCCGGGGGCGAACGAGCAGTACTTC. It specifies CASRLPGANEQYF.

The V and J genes are TRBV5-5 and TRBJ1-1; D ambiguous. Germline V gene data show CDR1 as SGHKS and CDR2 as YYEKEE (reference sequence). The CDR3 loop spans 14 amino acids. V lost 4 bases and J 3 bases, leaving 13 bases between the germline ends. The CDR3 coding sequence is TGTGCCAGCAGCCTACGCGTCTGGGACACTGAAGCTTTCTTT. Amino acids: CASSLRVWDTEAFF.

This sequence joins TRBV27 and TRBJ2-5; perhaps TRBD1 as D (5 bases). The ends were cut back, 3 bases at V and 9 bases at J, with 14 bases in the middle. Germline values: CDR1 MNHEY, CDR2 SMNVEV (reference sequence). CDR3 length: 13 residues. Here the CDR3 reads CASSLDGHQPQYF. In DNA, the CDR3 is TGTGCCAGCAGTTTGGACGGACATCAGCCCCAGTACTTC.

This clonotype came up once. It is likely a read error, because the conserved phenylalanine at the end of the CDR3 is missing. The chain is built from TRBV2 and TRBJ1-1, with unresolved D. CDR1 is SNHLY and CDR2 is FYNNEI in the germline V gene. The CDR3 sequence is 13 residues long. Trimming stripped 7 bases from V and 0 bases from J, with 9 bases between. The CDR3 sequence: CASTDGMNTEAFL. The CDR3, as DNA: TGTGCCAGCACGGACGGAATGAACACTGAAGCTTTCCTT.

This clonotype was observed many times. At one of its ends the junction is not consistent with the germline gene, which may arise from a read error. J is TRBJ2-5 and V is TRBV7-6; TRBD2 aligns across 11 bases. This CDR3 spans 14 amino acids. The germline gives CDR1 SGHVS, CDR2 FNYEAQ. CDR3 sequence: CASSLAGGEETQYF. In nucleotides, the CDR3 is TGTGCCAGCAGTTTAGCGGGAGGGGAAGAGACCCAGTACTTC.

The rearrangement joins TRBV20-1 to TRBJ1-3; D not certain. Germline V lookup: CDR1 DFQATT, CDR2 SNEGSKA (reference sequence). The germline V and J ends were trimmed by 0 bases and 2 bases, with 8 bases remaining between them. The CDR3 has 14 amino acids. In DNA, the CDR3 is TGCAGTGCTAGAGATCGACCGACTGGAAACACCATATATTTT. This encodes CSARDRPTGNTIYF.

V gene TRBV5-4 combines with J gene TRBJ1-4; D is undetermined. The ends were cut back, 4 bases at V and 8 bases at J, with 24 bases in the middle. Germline V gene data show CDR1 as SGHNT and CDR2 as YYREEE (reference sequence). The CDR3 contains 17 residues. CDR3 nucleotides: TGTGCCAGCAGCGCGAAAGAGGCGGCAGGCGGTGGGGAAAAACTGTTTTTT. Encoded protein: CASSAKEAAGGGEKLFF.

The chain couples TRBV7-9 to TRBJ2-5, with D perhaps TRBD2 (6 bases). The length of the CDR3 is 15 residues. Between the trimmed V and J ends, which lost 0 bases and 0 bases, there was a span of 8 bases. The V gene's germline CDR1 is SEHNR and CDR2 FQNEAQ (reference sequence). CDR3 DNA sequence: TGTGCCAGCAGCTTAGCGGGGGGAGACCAAGAGACCCAGTACTTC. Protein product: CASSLAGGDQETQYF.

V usage is TRBV29-1 and J usage is TRBJ2-7; D might be TRBD1 (6 bases). This CDR3 has 12 residues. The germline V gene encodes CDR1 SQVTM and CDR2 ANQGSEA. The V gene lost 7 bases and the J gene lost 1 base, with 11 bases spanning the gap. CDR3 loop: CSGTGSSYEQYF. For the CDR3, the DNA is TGCAGCGGAACAGGGTCATCCTACGAGCAGTACTTC.

A few counts support this clonotype. One end of the junction varies from germline; a read error may be responsible. The V call is TRBV7-8, the J call TRBJ1-5, with D perhaps matching TRBD1 (6 bases). Germline values: CDR1 SGHVS, CDR2 FQNEAQ. The CDR3 runs to 14 residues. DNA of the CDR3: TGCGCCAGCAGCCAAGGGGGGGCTAATCAGCCCCAGCATTTT. This codes for CASSQGGANQPQHF.

The chain links TRBV5-6 to TRBJ2-5, with TRBD1 as a possible D gene (5 bases). Germline CDR1 is SGHDT and CDR2 is YYEEEE. The V gene lost 5 bases and the J gene lost 2 bases, with 19 bases spanning the gap. This CDR3 spans 16 amino acids. CDR3 in DNA: TGTGCCAGCAGGGGATGGGAAGGGGCTAATCAAGAGACCCAGTACTTC. This sequence encodes CASRGWEGANQETQYF.

The V and J genes are TRBV2 and TRBJ2-2; 7 bases are a match to TRBD1. The V segment lost 8 bases and the J segment 6 bases; nucleotides outside the gene matches: 9. This CDR3 region has 14 residues. CDR1 is SNHLY and CDR2 is FYNNEI in the germline V gene. CDR3 sequence: CASVATGAAGELFF. CDR3 in DNA: TGTGCCAGCGTTGCAACAGGGGCTGCCGGGGAGCTGTTTTTT.